Given below is one T cell receptor (beta chain) in context. Antigen specificity is unknown. Sequenced by immunoSEQ multiplex PCR; TCRdb stores in-frame clones only, minus some. The sample shows tens of thousands of clones, 70% to 80% of them seen only once. Deletions cut 6 bases from V and 3 bases from J, with 9 bases between. Per the germline V gene, CDR1 is MDHEN and CDR2 is SYDVKM. The CDR3 runs 12 residues. These data belong to a study of STAT5B mutations in CD4+ large granular lymphocyte leukemia. Findings of the study overall: Without putative leukemic clones, patient CD4-sorted repertoires remained more clonal than healthy CD4+ repertoires.

Sequencing input: CD4+ T cells from blood buffy coats. This clonotype was obtained from a human donor in good health. V usage is TRBV28 and J usage is TRBJ2-7; the D gene is possibly TRBD1 (6 bases). For the CDR3, the DNA is TGTGCCAGCAGCCTACAGGGCTACGAGCAGTACTTC. This encodes CASSLQGYEQYF.